This paragraph reports one TCR beta chain. V was clipped by 3 bases and J by 1 base, with 10 bases between them. The CDR3 contains 14 residues. CDR1 and CDR2 (germline): MDHEN, SYDVKM. The data are from a study of T cell changes during pregnancy in multiple sclerosis. This table comes from immunoSEQ multiplex PCR, and its TCRdb copy is limited to in-frame clones, with some not included. The sample comprises 40,000 to 45,000 clones, more than 70% of which are singletons, and over 5% rests with the top ten. The TCR originated in a female donor in good health, enrolled as a control in a pregnancy study. The chain carries TRBV28 and TRBJ2-7; a possible D gene is TRBD1 (6 bases). This sample comprised CD8+ T cells from peripheral blood mononuclear cells, obtained after pregnancy. As DNA, the CDR3 is TGTGCCAGCAGTTTGCCAGGGGATTCCTACGAGCAGTACTTC. Protein: CASSLPGDSYEQYF.